A single sample is the source of the 27 T cell receptor beta chains below, sequenced in a study of cytomegalovirus exposure and HLA in healthy donors. 60 Vbeta and 13 Jbeta primers were used in PCR. The protocol was immunoSEQ multiplex PCR, while the TCRdb copy is restricted to in-frame clones and leaves out a portion. The sample contains approximately 140,000 clones, about 86% of which appear only once. Sequencing was performed on PBMCs. These receptors were collected from a man aged 40-49 years in good health and CMV-seropositive.

The rearrangement links TRBV5-4 to TRBJ1-2; D is uncertain. Trimming pared 0 bases from V and 4 bases from J, leaving 13 bases between. The CDR3 spans 15 residues. CDR1 is SGHNT and CDR2 is YYREEE in the germline V gene (reference sequence). This chain's CDR3 is CASSLAVSTLYGYTF. CDR3 nucleotides: TGTGCCAGCAGCTTGGCCGTCTCTACTCTCTATGGCTACACCTTC.

This clone has a count of ten or more. The V and J genes are TRBV28 and TRBJ2-7; unclear D gene. Germline lookup yields CDR1 MDHEN and CDR2 SYDVKM. The CDR3 is 11 amino acids. V was shortened by 5 bases and J by 3 bases, with 5 bases between the two germline ends. CDR3 amino acids: CASSILYEQYF. As DNA, the CDR3 is TGTGCCAGCAGTATTCTCTACGAGCAGTACTTC.

The V gene is TRBV5-4, the J gene TRBJ2-5, with D unclear. The end of the DNA aligns better with TRBJ2-7, so the J call may be wrong. CDR1 SGHNT and CDR2 YYREEE come from the germline V gene (reference sequence). The CDR3 length is 15 residues. The CDR3 DNA follows: TGTGCCAGCAGCTTGGCCAATATACCTTCCTACGAGCAGTACTTC. It specifies CASSLANIPSYEQYF.

The J gene is TRBJ2-2, the V gene TRBV7-3; D remains unclear. The CDR3 consists of 15 residues. V was cut by 3 bases and J by 5 bases, with 13 bases left in between. CDR1 is SGHTA and CDR2 is FQGTGA in the germline V gene. CDR3 protein: CASSFRPGRTGELFF. The CDR3, as DNA: TGTGCCAGCAGCTTCCGACCGGGTCGGACCGGGGAGCTGTTTTTT.

The J gene is TRBJ1-1, the V gene TRBV29-1; D is undetermined. The CDR3 length is 11 residues. The V and J ends lost 4 bases and 5 bases respectively, with 8 bases between them. Germline CDR1 SQVTM, CDR2 ANQGSEA. CDR3 nucleotide sequence: TGCAGCGTTGCGTCGGGGACTGAAGCTTTCTTT. Translating gives CSVASGTEAFF.

The rearrangement joins TRBV15 to TRBJ2-1; 8 bases agree with TRBD2. The CDR3 has 16 amino acids. V gave up 0 bases and J gave up 2 bases; unmatched junction bases: 3. Per the germline V gene, CDR1 is LNHNV and CDR2 is YYDKDF (reference sequence). CDR3 region: CATSRDSRGAYNEQFF. CDR3 in DNA: TGTGCCACCAGCAGAGATTCGCGGGGGGCCTACAATGAGCAGTTCTTC. Full variable domain (rest looked up from reference TRBV15 and TRBJ2-1): DAMVIQNPRYQVTQFGKPVTLSCSQTLNHNVMYWYQQKSSQAPKLLFHYYDKDFNNEADTPDNFQSRRPNTSFCFLDIRSPGLGDTAMYLCATSRDSRGAYNEQFFGPGTRLTVL.

The J gene is TRBJ2-7, the V gene TRBV5-5; tentatively, D is TRBD2 (6 bases). Trimming stripped 0 bases from V and 7 bases from J, with 14 bases between. The CDR3 runs to 14 residues. Germline V gives CDR1 SGHKS, CDR2 YYEKEE (reference sequence). CDR3: CASSLGGLGGEQYF. The CDR3 DNA is TGTGCCAGCAGCTTGGGGGGGTTGGGAGGTGAGCAGTACTTC. Together with reference TRBV5-5 and TRBJ2-7, the CDR3 gives the full variable domain: DAGVTQSPTHLIKTRGQQVTLRCSPISGHKSVSWYQQVLGQGPQFIFQYYEKEERGRGNFPDRFSARQFPNYSSELNVNALLLGDSALYLCASSLGGLGGEQYFGPGTRLTVT.

This clone appeared once. The gene calls are TRBV5-1 and TRBJ1-3; D unclear. The CDR3 extends over 17 amino acids. Deletions cut 0 bases from V and 0 bases from J, with 13 bases between. Germline assignment: CDR1 SGHRS and CDR2 YFSETQ. The CDR3 region has the DNA TGCGCCAGCAGCTTGGCACCTACCTCGATCTCTGGAAACACCATATATTTT. Translation: CASSLAPTSISGNTIYF.

The chain has TRBV5-1 and TRBJ1-1; D not resolved. V was pared by 6 bases and J by 4 bases, with 10 bases between. Germline CDR1 is SGHRS and CDR2 is YFSETQ. The CDR3 contains 12 residues. The CDR3 region is CASNKGATEAFF. CDR3 bases: TGCGCCAGCAACAAGGGAGCCACTGAAGCTTTCTTT.

The gene calls are TRBV5-4 and TRBJ2-1; possible D gene TRBD1, 5 bases. Trimming took off 4 bases at V and 0 bases at J, with 17 bases between the two ends. From germline, CDR1 is SGHNT and CDR2 YYREEE (reference sequence). This CDR3 is 17 amino acids long. The CDR3 loop reads CASSPQGGAGSYNEQFF. The CDR3 bases are TGTGCCAGCAGCCCTCAGGGTGGCGCCGGCTCCTACAATGAGCAGTTCTTC.

As DNA, the CDR3 is TGTGCCAGCAGTTTATTGGCAGACATGAACACTGAAGCTTTCTTT. It specifies CASSLLADMNTEAFF. The rearrangement uses TRBV28 and TRBJ1-1; no definite D call. V dropped 1 base and J dropped 0 bases, with 9 bases sitting between them. The CDR3 contains 15 residues. Looked up from germline, CDR1 is MDHEN and CDR2 is SYDVKM.

V gene TRBV5-1 combines with J gene TRBJ1-1; D is perhaps TRBD1 (5 bases). The CDR3 consists of 15 residues. CDR1 and CDR2 (germline): SGHRS, YFSETQ. Trimming stripped 0 bases from V and 2 bases from J, with 11 bases between. The CDR3 loop reads CASSLEVGLNTEAFF. Written as DNA, the CDR3 is TGCGCCAGCAGCTTGGAAGTGGGGCTTAACACTGAAGCTTTCTTT.

The chain uses TRBV30 and TRBJ1-5; 8 bases fit TRBD1. V dropped 5 bases and J dropped 9; count of bases not matched to a gene: 9. CDR3 size: 13 residues. The germline CDR1 and CDR2 sequences are GTSNPN and SVGIG (reference sequence). The chain's CDR3 is CAWQGAARTPQHF. The CDR3 DNA is TGTGCCTGGCAGGGGGCGGCTCGGACGCCCCAGCATTTT.

J is TRBJ1-3 and V is TRBV19; D not resolved. Per germline, CDR1 LNHDA and CDR2 SQIVND (reference sequence). V dropped 5 bases and J dropped 0 bases, with 11 bases sitting between them. The CDR3 sequence is 15 residues long. CDR3 DNA: TGTGCCAGTAGTCGGTTGCGGCGCTCTGGAAACACCATATATTTT. Translated: CASSRLRRSGNTIYF.

This chain joins TRBV12-5 and TRBJ2-5; possible D gene TRBD2, 7 bases. The CDR3 is 15 residues long. The V end lost 6 bases, the J end lost 5 bases, and 19 bases lay between the germline ends. Per the germline V gene, CDR1 is LGHNT and CDR2 is FRNRAP. CDR3 protein: CASGLNRAGDETQYF. The CDR3 DNA sequence: TGTGCTAGTGGGCTTAACAGGGCGGGGGACGAGACCCAGTACTTC.

The V gene is TRBV10-2, the J gene TRBJ2-5, with 12 bases identical to TRBD1. With the DNA end fitting TRBJ2-7 better, the J assignment may be wrong. CDR3 size: 14 residues. Per the germline V gene, CDR1 is WSHSY and CDR2 is SAAADI. CDR3 amino acids: CASRRGQGAYEQYF. The DNA for the CDR3 is TGCGCCAGCAGGAGGGGACAGGGGGCTTACGAGCAGTACTTC.

This sequence joins TRBV5-1 and TRBJ1-1; possible D gene TRBD1, 6 bases. The CDR3 has 14 amino acids. The V gene's germline CDR1 is SGHRS and CDR2 YFSETQ. Trimming shortened V by 4 bases and J by 0 bases, and 10 bases separated the two germline ends. The CDR3 DNA follows: TGCGCCAGCAGCCAGGACAGTTTGAACACTGAAGCTTTCTTT. Its protein product is CASSQDSLNTEAFF.

The chain uses TRBV9 and TRBJ2-3; TRBD2 aligns across 9 bases. Germline V CDR1 and CDR2: SGDLS, YYNGEE. The CDR3 consists of 16 residues. The J segment lost 0 bases and the V segment lost 4 bases, leaving 6 bases of the junction unmatched. CDR3 protein: CASSSRLAASTDTQYF. For the CDR3, the DNA is TGTGCCAGCAGCTCAAGACTAGCGGCTAGCACAGATACGCAGTATTTT.

This rearrangement joins TRBV6-5 to TRBJ2-2; no clear D gene. From germline, CDR1 is MNHEY and CDR2 SVGAGI. CDR3 length: 12 residues. V dropped 6 bases and J dropped 1 base, with 3 bases sitting between them. Written as DNA, the CDR3 is TGTGCCAGCAGCCAGAACACCGGGGAGCTGTTTTTT. This translates into CASSQNTGELFF.

This clone has just a few counts. The chain employs TRBV11-3 and TRBJ1-4, with D maybe TRBD1 (6 bases). The CDR3 runs 15 residues. Trimming pared 5 bases from V and 5 bases from J, leaving 15 bases between. Germline V gives CDR1 SGHNT, CDR2 YENEEA. The CDR3 sequence is CASSVRGIPNEKLFF. CDR3 nucleotide sequence: TGTGCCAGCAGCGTAAGGGGGATTCCAAATGAAAAACTGTTTTTT.

In DNA form, the CDR3 reads TGTGCCAGTGGGGAGGTAACGGGGCCCCAGCATTTT. Translated: CASGEVTGPQHF. This chain joins TRBV19 and TRBJ1-5; D unresolved. V was shortened by 8 bases and J by 9 bases, with 14 bases between the two germline ends. Germline V lookup: CDR1 LNHDA, CDR2 SQIVND (reference sequence). The CDR3 has 12 residues.

The chain is built from TRBV9 and TRBJ1-3; D is unresolved. Germline-derived CDR1 and CDR2 are SGDLS and YYNGEE. The CDR3 runs to 13 residues. V was pared by 4 bases and J by 8 bases, with 13 bases between. CDR3 in DNA: TGTGCCAGCAGCACAAGTAACGACTACACCATATATTTT. The encoded protein is CASSTSNDYTIYF. Combining the CDR3 with reference TRBV9 and TRBJ1-3 gives the whole variable domain DSGVTQTPKHLITATGQRVTLRCSPRSGDLSVYWYQQSLDQGLQFLIQYYNGEERAKGNILERFSAQQFPDLHSELNLSSLELGDSALYFCASSTSNDYTIYFGEGSWLTVV.

This clone was seen a single time. The CDR3 loop is CASSYVAGGYEQYF. In DNA, the CDR3 is TGTGCCAGCAGCTATGTAGCGGGCGGGTACGAGCAGTACTTC. V is TRBV7-2 and J is TRBJ2-7, with 7 bases lining up with TRBD2. The germline CDR1 and CDR2 sequences are SGHTA and FQGNSA. CDR3 length: 14 amino acids. V shed 4 bases and J 4 bases; nucleotides not matched to a gene: 7.

The chain carries TRBV29-1 and TRBJ2-1, with 15 nucleotides matching TRBD2. With V trimmed by 3 bases and J by 8 bases, 8 bases remained unmatched. CDR1 and CDR2 (germline): SQVTM, ANQGSEA. The CDR3 totals 16 residues. The CDR3 reads CSVEWVGLAGGYEQFF. The CDR3 DNA reads TGCAGCGTTGAGTGGGTTGGACTAGCGGGAGGGTATGAGCAGTTCTTC.

This clone turned up a few times. The chain recombines TRBV7-2 with TRBJ1-1; no clear D. The germline CDR1 and CDR2 sequences are SGHTA and FQGNSA. Trimming removed 2 bases at V and 3 bases at J, with 10 bases between. The length of the CDR3 is 14 residues. The CDR3 loop reads CASSLISGDTEAFF. CDR3 nucleotides: TGTGCCAGCAGCTTAATTAGCGGGGACACTGAAGCTTTCTTT.

The rearrangement links TRBV30 to TRBJ1-1, with 10 nucleotides matching TRBD1. The trim removed 5 bases at V and 4 bases at J, leaving 4 bases unmatched. The CDR3 is 13 residues long. The germline gives CDR1 GTSNPN, CDR2 SVGIG (reference sequence). CDR3 nucleotides: TGTGCCTGGTGGACAGGGGGGATCACTGAAGCTTTCTTT. Amino acid sequence: CAWWTGGITEAFF.

The rearrangement uses TRBV14 and TRBJ2-2; TRBD1 matches at 7 bases. CDR1 SGHDN and CDR2 FVKESK come from the germline V gene. The CDR3 extends over 13 amino acids. V trimming: 5 bases; J trimming: 8 bases; junction bases outside the gene matches: 5. CDR3 nucleotides: TGTGCCAGCAGCGGAACAGGGGCTGGGGAGCTGTTTTTT. Residues: CASSGTGAGELFF. Drawing the rest from reference TRBV14 and TRBJ2-2, the complete variable domain is EAGVTQFPSHSVIEKGQTVTLRCDPISGHDNLYWYRRVMGKEIKFLLHFVKESKQDESGMPNNRFLAERTGGTYSTLKVQPAELEDSGVYFCASSGTGAGELFFGEGSRLTVL.